This T cell receptor beta chain was retrieved from a study of T cell responses to AZD1222 COVID-19 vaccine. Overall study findings and caveats: Unmutated regions of variants are reportedly targeted by nearly half of spike-specific TCRs. Increased Spike-specific TCR breadth and depth were observed after two AZD1222 doses. Every sample of the repertoires postdated the peak T cell response.

Details on this clone: Its matching antigen is unknown.

Sequencing used immunoSEQ multiplex PCR; TCRdb keeps in-frame clones, though not all of them. The sample holds about 120,000 clones, about 90% seen once. The germline gives CDR1 MDHEN, CDR2 SYDVKM. Trimming cost V 5 bases and J 3 bases; bases outside gene matches: 6. This CDR3 contains 14 residues. This sequence originates from an adult in good health. The sequenced sample was peripheral blood, obtained on day 0 of AZD1222 vaccination. The V and J genes are TRBV28 and TRBJ1-1; 7 positions match TRBD1. CDR3 nucleotides: TGTGCCAGCAGTATCCCGGGGACAGACACTGAAGCTTTCTTT. It translates to CASSIPGTDTEAFF.